One sample yielded the 15 T cell receptor beta chains listed below, sequenced in a study of shared clonotypes between healthy human individuals. TCRdb's table, derived via immunoSEQ multiplex PCR, lists solely in-frame clones and lacks some. The top ten hold 10% of the sample, which has 300,000 to 400,000 clones, around 74% seen once. The sample comprised memory CD4+ T cells sorted from blood. Subset indicated: CD45RA-negative fraction. These receptors originate from a man aged 25 to 45 in good health.

This clone was seen once. The genes are TRBV15 and TRBJ2-7, with 9 nucleotides matching TRBD1. Germline V lookup: CDR1 LNHNV, CDR2 YYDKDF (reference sequence). Unmatched junction bases numbered 7, after V lost 0 bases and J lost 7 bases. The CDR3 is 15 amino acids. The chain's CDR3 is CATSRDIAGTGEQYF. The CDR3, as DNA: TGTGCCACCAGCAGAGATATAGCCGGGACAGGGGAGCAGTACTTC.

The chain recombines TRBV19 with TRBJ1-1; 7 bases are shared with TRBD1. Germline V gives CDR1 LNHDA, CDR2 SQIVND (reference sequence). The CDR3 is made up of 13 amino acids. J lost 4 bases, V lost 8 bases, and 7 bases had no gene match. DNA of the CDR3: TGTGCCAGTGCGACAGGGTTCGGCACTGAAGCTTTCTTT. It encodes CASATGFGTEAFF.

This clone turned up a few times. The chain carries TRBV7-2 and TRBJ1-3; no clear D gene. Trimming left V 3 bases short and J 0 bases short, with 9 bases between. Germline V gene data show CDR1 as SGHTA and CDR2 as FQGNSA. This CDR3 is 15 amino acids long. The CDR3 DNA reads as TGTGCCAGCAGCTTGTTCAGCTACTCTGGAAACACCATATATTTT. Its protein product is CASSLFSYSGNTIYF. Based on the CDR3 plus reference TRBV7-2 and TRBJ1-3, the full variable domain is GAGVSQSPSNKVTEKGKDVELRCDPISGHTALYWYRQSLGQGLEFLIYFQGNSAPDKSGLPSDRFSAERTGGSVSTLTIQRTQQEDSAVYLCASSLFSYSGNTIYFGEGSWLTVV.

The rearrangement links TRBV7-6 to TRBJ2-2; D is unclear. Trimming removed 6 bases from V and 4 bases from J, with 18 bases in between. CDR3 size: 16 residues. Germline CDR1 reads SGHVS; CDR2 reads FNYEAQ. The CDR3 is CASSSRWARTTGELFF. The DNA of the CDR3 is TGTGCCAGCAGTAGCCGGTGGGCTCGAACCACCGGGGAGCTGTTTTTT. The full variable domain, in which reference TRBV7-6 and TRBJ2-2 provide the parts outside the CDR3, is GAGVSQSPRYKVTKRGQDVALRCDPISGHVSLYWYRQALGQGPEFLTYFNYEAQQDKSGLPNDRFSAERPEGSISTLTIQRTEQRDSAMYRCASSSRWARTTGELFFGEGSRLTVL.

This clone was detected many times. The chain couples TRBV7-9 to TRBJ2-1, with a possible D match to TRBD2 (5 bases). CDR3 size: 17 residues. Trimming cost V 1 base and J 5 bases, with 18 bases left between them. The germline V gene has CDR1 SEHNR and CDR2 FQNEAQ (reference sequence). The CDR3 DNA sequence: TGTGCCAGCAGCTTAGGTTTCAGCGGACCCCTCCACAATGAGCAGTTCTTC. Translated, it gives CASSLGFSGPLHNEQFF.

The rearrangement uses TRBV5-1 and TRBJ1-1; perhaps TRBD1 as D (5 bases). This CDR3 spans 15 amino acids. V gave up 1 base and J gave up 2 bases, with 12 bases separating them. Germline CDR1 SGHRS, CDR2 YFSETQ. CDR3: CASSLRGRHNTEAFF. CDR3 bases: TGCGCCAGCAGCTTGAGGGGTCGCCATAACACTGAAGCTTTCTTT.

The chain combines TRBV5-4 with TRBJ1-6; 9 nucleotides line up with TRBD1. This CDR3 is 15 amino acids long. The V gene end was trimmed by 4 bases and the J gene end by 9 bases; junction bases not matched to a gene: 8. Germline V gives CDR1 SGHNT, CDR2 YYREEE (reference sequence). The CDR3 reads CASSVTGTGFSPLHF. CDR3 sequence (DNA): TGTGCCAGCAGCGTGACCGGGACAGGGTTTTCACCCCTCCACTTT.

This clone was found a few times. The rearrangement uses TRBV29-1 and TRBJ1-4; possible D gene TRBD1, 5 bases. CDR3 length: 12 amino acids. The V gene's germline CDR1 is SQVTM and CDR2 ANQGSEA. V lost 4 bases, J lost 8 bases, and 11 bases lay in between. CDR3: CSVGQGSEKLFF. The CDR3 DNA follows: TGCAGCGTTGGCCAGGGAAGCGAAAAACTGTTTTTT.

This clone was recorded once. The V gene is TRBV19, the J gene TRBJ2-1; the D is unclear. The ends were cut back, 8 bases at V and 0 bases at J, with 5 bases in the middle. This CDR3 has 12 amino acids. Germline values: CDR1 LNHDA, CDR2 SQIVND (reference sequence). In DNA form, the CDR3 reads TGTGCCAGTGGCGGCTCCTACAATGAGCAGTTCTTC. Translation gives CASGGSYNEQFF.

The CDR3 region has the DNA TGTGCCAGCAGTTCAAAAGGGAAGGACAGGGGGTTCAATCAGCCCCAGCATTTT. It encodes CASSSKGKDRGFNQPQHF. The chain carries TRBV28 and TRBJ1-5; 10 bases are a match to TRBD1. Per germline, CDR1 MDHEN and CDR2 SYDVKM. Unmatched junction bases numbered 12, after V lost 4 bases and J lost 3 bases. This CDR3 region has 18 residues.

The chain employs TRBV2 and TRBJ2-4; weak D call: TRBD1 (6 bases). V dropped 7 bases and J dropped 1 base, with 11 bases sitting between them. There are 14 residues in the CDR3. Per germline, CDR1 SNHLY and CDR2 FYNNEI. The CDR3 sequence is CASTADRAKNIQYF. DNA for the CDR3: TGTGCCAGCACAGCCGACAGGGCCAAAAACATTCAGTACTTC.

The chain joins TRBV7-8 to TRBJ2-7; no definite D call. Trimming removed 5 bases at V and 1 base at J, with 12 bases between. There are 14 residues in the CDR3. Germline lookup yields CDR1 SGHVS and CDR2 FQNEAQ. CDR3 sequence (DNA): TGTGCCAGCAGCCCCAGTGTGCCTTCCTACGAGCAGTACTTC. Translated: CASSPSVPSYEQYF.

This clone came up once. CDR3 sequence: CASSSTGTDGETQYF. CDR3 nucleotides: TGTGCCAGCAGCTCGACTGGAACAGACGGCGAGACCCAGTACTTC. V is TRBV7-2 and J is TRBJ2-5, with D uncertain. The CDR3 spans 15 residues. Germline lookup yields CDR1 SGHTA and CDR2 FQGNSA. V was clipped by 4 bases and J by 5 bases, with 17 bases between them.

V usage is TRBV7-3 and J usage is TRBJ2-1, with D uncertain. This CDR3 spans 13 amino acids. Trimming left V 1 base short and J 7 bases short, with 8 bases between. Germline V lookup: CDR1 SGHTA, CDR2 FQGTGA. CDR3 nucleotides: TGTGCCAGCAGCTTAAATTCCCGGAATGAGCAGTTCTTC. Residues: CASSLNSRNEQFF.

This clone has a handful of counts. Other DNA sequences in the same sample also yield this CDR3. The J gene is TRBJ2-1, the V gene TRBV7-8, with a weak D call TRBD2 (5 bases). Germline CDR1 is SGHVS and CDR2 is FQNEAQ. Between the trimmed V and J ends, which lost 1 base and 6 bases, there was a span of 7 bases. This CDR3 is 13 amino acids long. DNA for the CDR3: TGTGCCAGCAGCTTAGGGCGGGCCAATGAGCAGTTCTTC. Translated, it gives CASSLGRANEQFF.